This T cell receptor (beta chain) came from a study of T cells after yellow fever vaccination. The study, taken as a whole, reports: Any FACS-sorted repertoire could hold abundant clonotypes that contaminate it from the bulk population.

TCRdb re-called the 5' RACE reads through MiXCR, storing one row per CDR3 protein. The table has over 300,000 distinct CDR3 sequences, around 3.9% seen once; the top ten hold around 20%. This clonotype was detected many times. Its antigen is unknown. The sequence derives from a man younger than 35 who received the YFV17D yellow fever vaccine. Here the sequenced sample was PBMCs, taken on the day of the yellow fever booster vaccination.

DNA of the CDR3: TGTGCCAGCAGCTCCCGGGACCACCAAGAGACCCAGTACTTC. It yields the protein CASSSRDHQETQYF. V gene TRBV7-8 combines with J gene TRBJ2-5; D could derive from TRBD1 or TRBD2 (5 bases each). This CDR3 is built from 14 residues. The V gene's germline CDR1 is SGHVS and CDR2 FQNEAQ. The germline V and J ends were trimmed by 4 bases and 0 bases, with 9 bases remaining between them.